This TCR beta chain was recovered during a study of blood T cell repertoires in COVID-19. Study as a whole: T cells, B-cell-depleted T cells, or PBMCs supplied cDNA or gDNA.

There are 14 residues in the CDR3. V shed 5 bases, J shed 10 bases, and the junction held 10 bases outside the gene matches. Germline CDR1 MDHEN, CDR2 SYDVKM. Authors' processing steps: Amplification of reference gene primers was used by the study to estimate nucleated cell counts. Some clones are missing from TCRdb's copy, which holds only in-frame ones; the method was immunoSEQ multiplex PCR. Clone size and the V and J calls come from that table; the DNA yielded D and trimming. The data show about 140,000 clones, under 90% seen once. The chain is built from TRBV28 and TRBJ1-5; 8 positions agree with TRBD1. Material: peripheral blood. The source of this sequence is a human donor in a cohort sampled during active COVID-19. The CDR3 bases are TGTGCCAGCAGTCCAGGGACAGGACAGGGCCCCCAGCATTTT. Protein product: CASSPGTGQGPQHF.